The rows below give T cell receptor beta chains drawn from one sample of a study of regulatory T cells in long-lasting Graves disease. TCRdb used MiXCR to reprocess the multiplex PCR reads, holding one entry per CDR3 protein. The sample shows approximately 270,000 distinct CDR3 sequences, 15% to 20% of them seen only once. These records were also assigned to another study, of T cells in Graves' hyperthyroidism and ophthalmopathy.

This sample comprised peripheral blood mononuclear cells (PBMCs), obtained at new diagnosis, from a patient treated with antithyroid drugs. These TCRs come from a woman aged 25 to 45 with Graves disease. CDR3s include the opening cysteine and the closing phenylalanine or tryptophan. The order of the fields is V gene, D gene, J gene, clone size, CDR3 DNA, CDR3 protein. A D gene is named only where the DNA matches it firmly. The listing skips clone size in some rows; elsewhere it reads once, few, many or a size class.

V: TRBV7-2
D: NA
J: TRBJ2-7
size: many
DNA: TGTGCCAGCAGCTTACTTTCAGGGGTCTCCTACGAGCAGTACTTC
CDR3: CASSLLSGVSYEQYF

V: TRBV2
D: NA
J: TRBJ2-1
size: many
DNA: TGTGCCAGCAGCGCCGGCCGGAAGCAGTTCTTC
CDR3: CASSAGRKQFF

V: TRBV11-2
D: TRBD2
J: TRBJ2-3
size: many
DNA: TGTGCCAGCAGCTTAGGCGGGGGGTCAGATACGCAGTATTTT
CDR3: CASSLGGGSDTQYF

V: TRBV16
D: NA
J: TRBJ1-6
size: many
DNA: TGTGCCAGCAGACCATCAGGACAGTATAATTCACCCCTCCACTTT
CDR3: CASRPSGQYNSPLHF

V: TRBV7-2
D: NA
J: TRBJ1-5
size: many
DNA: TGTGCCAGCAGCTTAGAGGTGAATCAGCCCCAGCATTTT
CDR3: CASSLEVNQPQHF

V: TRBV5-1
D: NA
J: TRBJ1-6
size: many
DNA: TGCGCCAGCAGCTTGGGGCCCACCGGGACGGTGAATTCACCCCTCCACTTT
CDR3: CASSLGPTGTVNSPLHF

V: TRBV10-1
D: NA
J: TRBJ1-6
size: NA
DNA: TGCGCCAGCAGTGAGTCGACTGGGATAAATTCGCTCCTCCACTTT
CDR3: CASSESTGINSLLHF

V: TRBV3-1
D: NA
J: TRBJ2-7
size: many
DNA: TGTGCCAGCAGTCGGGACATCCCACCCTACGAGCAGTACTTC
CDR3: CASSRDIPPYEQYF

V: TRBV11-2
D: TRBD1
J: TRBJ1-1
size: many
DNA: TGTGCCAGCAGCTCCGGGACAGGGGGCCTCAAACTTCGGGCTTTCTTT
CDR3: CASSSGTGGLKLRAFF

V: TRBV12-3/TRBV12-4
D: TRBD2
J: TRBJ2-1
size: NA
DNA: TGTGCCAGCAGCCCTAGCGGGGGGAAAAACCTCTTTAACAATGAGCAGTTCTTC
CDR3: CASSPSGGKNLFNNEQFF

V: TRBV20-1
D: TRBD2
J: TRBJ2-4
size: many
DNA: TGCAGTGCTAGAGTGGCGGGGGACCTAGCCAAAAACATTCAGTACTTC
CDR3: CSARVAGDLAKNIQYF

V: TRBV3-1
D: NA
J: TRBJ1-1
size: many
DNA: TGTGCCAGCAGCCCCCTCGGGATGAACACTGAAGCTTTCTTT
CDR3: CASSPLGMNTEAFF

V: TRBV20-1
D: TRBD2
J: TRBJ2-4
size: many
DNA: TGCAGTGTACCCGGACTAGCGGGCGTTCAGTACTTC
CDR3: CSVPGLAGVQYF

V: TRBV5-1
D: TRBD1
J: TRBJ1-2
size: many
DNA: TGCGCCAGCAGCTTGGGACAGGGGCTAGATGGCTACACCTTC
CDR3: CASSLGQGLDGYTF

V: TRBV7-2
D: NA
J: TRBJ2-7
size: many
DNA: TGTGCCAGCAGCCCTACCGCGGTAAGAGCCTACGAGCAGTACTTC
CDR3: CASSPTAVRAYEQYF

V: TRBV11-2
D: NA
J: TRBJ2-5
size: NA
DNA: TGTGCCAGCAGCTTGGAACGTGACGGAGAGACCCAGTACTTC
CDR3: CASSLERDGETQYF

V: TRBV2
D: NA
J: TRBJ1-6
size: many
DNA: TGTGCCAGCAGGCAAGGGAGCTCCTATAATTCACCCCTCCACTTT
CDR3: CASRQGSSYNSPLHF

V: TRBV7-6
D: TRBD1
J: TRBJ2-5
size: many
DNA: TGTGCCAGCAGCTCCCAGGGGGCGGCAGAGACCCAGTACTTC
CDR3: CASSSQGAAETQYF

V: TRBV20-1
D: TRBD2
J: TRBJ2-5
size: once
DNA: TGCAGTGCTAGAGGGGGGACTAGCGGGGGACAAGAGACCCAGTACTTC
CDR3: CSARGGTSGGQETQYF

V: TRBV12-3/TRBV12-4
D: NA
J: TRBJ1-1
size: many
DNA: TGTGCCAGCAGTTTGCAAGGGTCGAACACTGAAGCTTTCTTT
CDR3: CASSLQGSNTEAFF

V: TRBV20-1
D: NA
J: TRBJ1-2
size: many
DNA: TGCAGTGCTAGATTCTACTATGGCTACACCTTC
CDR3: CSARFYYGYTF

V: TRBV12-3/TRBV12-4
D: TRBD2
J: TRBJ2-3
size: many
DNA: TGTGCCAGCAGTCTGTCTAGCGGGGCCTTCACAGATACGCAGTATTTT
CDR3: CASSLSSGAFTDTQYF

V: TRBV10-3
D: NA
J: TRBJ2-5
size: many
DNA: TGTGCCACCAGCGAGGGAGAGACCCAGTACTTC
CDR3: CATSEGETQYF

V: TRBV5-1
D: NA
J: TRBJ2-2
size: NA
DNA: TGCGCCAGCAATTCAGGGCCGGGCACCGGGGAGCTGTTTTTT
CDR3: CASNSGPGTGELFF

V: TRBV4-1
D: NA
J: TRBJ2-5
size: many
DNA: TGCGCCAGCAGCCAAGATGTTTTAGAGACCCAGTACTTC
CDR3: CASSQDVLETQYF

V: TRBV20-1
D: NA
J: TRBJ2-1
size: many
DNA: TGCAGTGCTAGAGGGGATAGGGGGCAGGTTAGCGGACCCAGCTCCTACAATGAGCAGTTCTTC
CDR3: CSARGDRGQVSGPSSYNEQFF

V: TRBV3-1
D: NA
J: TRBJ1-2
size: many
DNA: TGTGCCAGCAGCCAACAGGGTTTCTATGGCTACACCTTC
CDR3: CASSQQGFYGYTF

V: TRBV10-2
D: TRBD1
J: TRBJ2-7
size: many
DNA: TGCGCCAGCAGTGAGGGTCCAGGGACAGGGGACTACGAGCAGTACTTC
CDR3: CASSEGPGTGDYEQYF

V: TRBV9
D: TRBD1
J: TRBJ2-7
size: many
DNA: TGTGCCAGCGATCGGTTGGGGGACAGATCAGCACTTAGGCAGTACTTC
CDR3: CASDRLGDRSALRQYF

V: TRBV11-2
D: NA
J: TRBJ2-3
size: many
DNA: TGTGCCAGCAGCTCCCCCTCGAGGCGCGGCACAGATACGCAGTATTTT
CDR3: CASSSPSRRGTDTQYF